What follows are 14 T cell receptor beta chains derived from one specimen sequenced in a study of T cells after yellow fever vaccination. One entry per CDR3 protein results from TCRdb running MiXCR on the 5' RACE reads. The sample lists 550,000 or so distinct CDR3 sequences; about a fifth were seen once. The sample was PBMCs, taken 15 days after the yellow fever booster vaccination. The receptors here all came from a man between 25 and 39 years old who received the YFV17D yellow fever vaccine.

The chain uses TRBV29-1 and TRBJ2-2, with D possibly called TRBD1 or TRBD2 (6 bases each). V gave up 7 bases and J gave up 4 bases, with 19 bases separating them. The CDR3 is made up of 15 amino acids. Per germline, CDR1 SQVTM and CDR2 ANQGSEA. The CDR3 protein is CSASPGPGATGELFF. The CDR3 nucleotides read TGCAGCGCTTCTCCGGGACCGGGGGCCACCGGGGAGCTGTTTTTT.

This clonotype occurred a few times. The V call is TRBV7-7, the J call TRBJ2-2; 9 nucleotides align to TRBD2. The CDR3 loop spans 14 amino acids. With V trimmed by 5 bases and J by 6 bases, 4 bases remained unmatched. Germline V gives CDR1 SSHAT, CDR2 FNYEAQ (reference sequence). CDR3 region: CASSRGLASGELFF. DNA of the CDR3: TGTGCCAGCAGCCGCGGACTAGCGTCCGGGGAGCTGTTTTTT. Variable domain in full (rest from reference TRBV7-7 and TRBJ2-2): GAGVSQSPRYKVTKRGQDVTLRCDPISSHATLYWYQQALGQGPEFLTYFNYEAQPDKSGLPSDRFSAERPEGSISTLTIQRTEQRDSAMYRCASSRGLASGELFFGEGSRLTVL.

The V gene is TRBV10-3, the J gene TRBJ2-7, with 9 positions matching TRBD1. V gave up 5 bases and J gave up 6 bases; unmatched junction bases: 11. CDR3 length: 15 amino acids. Germline-derived CDR1 and CDR2 are ENHRY and SYGVKD. The CDR3 sequence is CAISLTGTGIREQYF. The CDR3 region has the DNA TGTGCCATCAGTCTAACCGGGACAGGGATACGCGAGCAGTACTTC.

The chain recombines TRBV20-1 with TRBJ1-1; TRBD1 might be the D (6 bases). In germline, CDR1 is DFQATT, CDR2 SNEGSKA (reference sequence). V lost 5 bases, J lost 1 base, and 14 bases lay in between. The CDR3 contains 14 residues. The CDR3 DNA reads TGCAGTGCTCAGAAGGGGGGAGGGAACACTGAAGCTTTCTTT. This encodes CSAQKGGGNTEAFF.

This chain's CDR3 is CSAVVVEARGTDTQYF. CDR3 sequence (DNA): TGCAGTGCCGTGGTGGTTGAGGCTCGGGGCACAGATACGCAGTATTTT. J is TRBJ2-3 and V is TRBV20-1, with D hard to call. This CDR3 spans 16 amino acids. Germline assignment: CDR1 DFQATT and CDR2 SNEGSKA (reference sequence). The V gene lost 6 bases and the J gene lost 1 base, with 20 bases spanning the gap.

The chain recombines TRBV29-1 with TRBJ1-1; D is possibly TRBD1 (5 bases). The CDR3 is 13 residues long. Germline CDR1 is SQVTM and CDR2 is ANQGSEA. The V and J ends lost 7 bases and 1 base respectively, with 13 bases between them. The CDR3: CSGVEGPNTEAFF. Written as DNA, the CDR3 is TGCAGCGGGGTGGAGGGGCCGAACACTGAAGCTTTCTTT. The variable domain in full, with the rest retrieved from reference TRBV29-1 and TRBJ1-1, is SAVISQKPSRDICQRGTSLTIQCQVDSQVTMMFWYRQQPGQSLTLIATANQGSEATYESGFVIDKFPISRPNLTFSTLTVSNMSPEDSSIYLCSGVEGPNTEAFFGQGTRLTVV.

This clonotype was observed a handful of times. The chain joins TRBV4-2 to TRBJ2-7, with D perhaps matching TRBD1 (5 bases). V was clipped by 0 bases and J by 5 bases, with 14 bases between them. This CDR3 comprises 15 residues. Looked up from germline, CDR1 is LGHNA and CDR2 is YNFKEQ. The CDR3 is CASSQDRARVNEQYF. The DNA of the CDR3 is TGTGCCAGCAGCCAAGATCGGGCCAGGGTCAACGAGCAGTACTTC.

The chain employs TRBV6-2 or TRBV6-3 and TRBJ2-2; 13 bases agree with TRBD2. Germline-derived CDR1 and CDR2 are MNHEY and SVGEGT. CDR3 size: 16 residues. V was clipped by 2 bases and J by 8 bases; unmatched bases: 5. DNA for the CDR3: TGTGCCAGCAGTTACACGACTAGCGGGAGGCCAGGGGAGCTGTTTTTT. Translation: CASSYTTSGRPGELFF.

The chain's CDR3 is CASSQDGRNSLHF. CDR3 in DNA: TGTGCCAGCAGCCAGGACGGAAGGAATAGTCTCCACTTT. This chain joins TRBV7-2 and TRBJ1-6; D gene unclear. V gave up 5 bases and J gave up 16 bases, with 18 bases separating them. The germline V gene has CDR1 SGHTA and CDR2 FQGNSA. There are 13 residues in the CDR3.

This clonotype was counted between two and nine times. This rearrangement joins TRBV20-1 to TRBJ2-1; 10 positions match TRBD2. The CDR3 is 15 amino acids. The germline V gene has CDR1 DFQATT and CDR2 SNEGSKA (reference sequence). After removal of 6 bases from V and 7 bases from J, the junction contained 12 bases not matched to a gene. The DNA of the CDR3 is TGCAGTGCCATGGCCCAAGCGGGAGGGGGGAATGAGCAGTTCTTC. This sequence encodes CSAMAQAGGGNEQFF.

The chain is built from TRBV7-2 and TRBJ2-3, with D perhaps matching TRBD1 (5 bases). The V and J ends lost 3 bases and 2 bases respectively, with 12 bases between them. The CDR3 loop spans 15 amino acids. Looked up from germline, CDR1 is SGHTA and CDR2 is FQGNSA. The CDR3 coding sequence is TGTGCCAGCAGCTTTGACAGTTTTTTCACAGATACGCAGTATTTT. Its protein is CASSFDSFFTDTQYF.

The chain links TRBV12-3 or TRBV12-4 to TRBJ2-6, with D possibly matching TRBD1 (6 bases). Trimming stripped 7 bases from V and 4 bases from J, with 11 bases between. The CDR3 loop spans 14 amino acids. CDR3 sequence reads: CASTWGPGANVLTF. The DNA of the CDR3 is TGTGCCAGCACCTGGGGGCCCGGGGCCAACGTCCTGACTTTC.

The V call is TRBV20-1, the J call TRBJ1-4; D is ambiguous. V was pared by 0 bases and J by 0 bases, with 8 bases between. This CDR3 has 15 residues. CDR1 and CDR2 (germline): DFQATT, SNEGSKA (reference sequence). CDR3 region: CSARDWAATNEKLFF. For the CDR3, the DNA is TGCAGTGCTAGAGATTGGGCAGCAACTAATGAAAAACTGTTTTTT.

This chain links TRBV7-9 with TRBJ1-1; no clear D gene. The V gene's germline CDR1 is SEHNR and CDR2 FQNEAQ (reference sequence). The length of the CDR3 is 13 residues. V was cut by 3 bases and J by 1 base, with 6 bases left in between. The CDR3: CASSFYQNTEAFF. The DNA for the CDR3 is TGTGCCAGCAGCTTTTACCAGAACACTGAAGCTTTCTTT.